This entry concerns a single T cell receptor (beta chain). No antigen is known for it. These data come from a study of post-analysis software for immune sequencing data. About the research overall: Relapsing-remitting, secondary progressive and progressive-relapsing multiple sclerosis courses were included. Study findings and constraints: Samples made in the same batch grouped tightly together by F measure. Significantly lower normalized Chao1 diversity was seen in multiple sclerosis patients than in controls. Five TRBV segments were significantly more frequent in patients than in controls. TRBV5-6, TRBV5-1 and TRBV20-1 were among these segments.

After removal of 6 bases from V and 2 bases from J, the junction contained 8 bases not matched to a gene. This CDR3 region has 15 residues. The germline CDR1 and CDR2 sequences are MNHNY and SVGAGI (reference sequence). Unique-molecular-identifier-tagged TCR beta cDNA libraries were used. Yield was approximately 500,000 cDNA molecules from around 1 to 9.1 million T cells. TCRdb reprocessed the PCR reads via MiXCR and lists one record per CDR3 protein. The table lists more than 500,000 distinct CDR3 sequences, under 40% of them singletons. The chain links TRBV6-6 to TRBJ1-2; 8 nucleotides line up with TRBD1. The TCR comes from a girl aged 2 to 17 with multiple sclerosis. The material sequenced was blood. Here the CDR3 reads CASSPRGRKNYGYTF. The CDR3 bases are TGTGCCAGCAGCCCCAGGGGGCGAAAAAACTATGGCTACACCTTC.